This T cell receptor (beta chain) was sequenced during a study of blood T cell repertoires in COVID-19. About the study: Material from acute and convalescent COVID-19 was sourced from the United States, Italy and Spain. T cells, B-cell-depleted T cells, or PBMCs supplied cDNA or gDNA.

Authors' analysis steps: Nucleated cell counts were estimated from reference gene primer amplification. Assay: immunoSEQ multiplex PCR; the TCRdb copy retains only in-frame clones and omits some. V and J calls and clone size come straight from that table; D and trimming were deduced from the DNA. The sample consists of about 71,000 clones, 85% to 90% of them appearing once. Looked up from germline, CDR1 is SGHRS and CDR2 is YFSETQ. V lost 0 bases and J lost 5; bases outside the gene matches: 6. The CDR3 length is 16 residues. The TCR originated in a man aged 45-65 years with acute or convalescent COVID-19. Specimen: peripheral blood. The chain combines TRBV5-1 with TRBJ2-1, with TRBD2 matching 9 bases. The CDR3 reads CASSLVLAGRNNEQFF. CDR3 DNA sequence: TGCGCCAGCAGCTTGGTTCTAGCGGGAAGAAACAATGAGCAGTTCTTC. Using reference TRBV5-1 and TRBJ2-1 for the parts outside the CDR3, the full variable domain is KAGVTQTPRYLIKTRGQQVTLSCSPISGHRSVSWYQQTPGQGLQFLFEYFSETQRNKGNFPGRFSGRQFSNSRSEMNVSTLELGDSALYLCASSLVLAGRNNEQFFGPGTRLTVL.